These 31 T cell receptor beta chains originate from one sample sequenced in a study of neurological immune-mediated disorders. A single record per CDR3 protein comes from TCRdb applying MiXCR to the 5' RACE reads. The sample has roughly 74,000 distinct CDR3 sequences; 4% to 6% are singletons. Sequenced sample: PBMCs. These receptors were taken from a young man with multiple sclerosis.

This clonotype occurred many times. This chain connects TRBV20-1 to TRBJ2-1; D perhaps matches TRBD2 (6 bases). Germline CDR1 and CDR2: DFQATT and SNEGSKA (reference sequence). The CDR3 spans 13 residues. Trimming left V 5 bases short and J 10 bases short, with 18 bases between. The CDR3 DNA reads TGCAGTGCTCCCTCGGGTAGCGGCTGGGAGCAGTTCTTC. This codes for CSAPSGSGWEQFF.

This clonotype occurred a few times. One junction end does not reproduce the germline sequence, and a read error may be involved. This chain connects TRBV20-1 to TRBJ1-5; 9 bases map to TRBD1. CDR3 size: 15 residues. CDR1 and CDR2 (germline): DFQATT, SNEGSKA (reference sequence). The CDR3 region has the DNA TGCAGTGCTAGAGATGGGGGACAGGGAGGTCAGCCCCAGAATTTT. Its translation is CSARDGGQGGQPQNF.

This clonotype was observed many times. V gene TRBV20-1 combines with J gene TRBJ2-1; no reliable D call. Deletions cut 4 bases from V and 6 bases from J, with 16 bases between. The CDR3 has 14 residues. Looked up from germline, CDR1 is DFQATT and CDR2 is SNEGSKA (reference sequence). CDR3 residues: CSATTGLEINEQFF. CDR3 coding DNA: TGCAGTGCTACGACTGGGCTAGAAATCAATGAGCAGTTCTTC.

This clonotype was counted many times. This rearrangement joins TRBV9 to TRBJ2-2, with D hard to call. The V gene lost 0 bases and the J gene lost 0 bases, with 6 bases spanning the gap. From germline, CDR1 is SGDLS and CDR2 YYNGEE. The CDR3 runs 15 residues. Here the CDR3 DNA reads TGTGCCAGCAGCGTAGGACGGACGAACACCGGGGAGCTGTTTTTT. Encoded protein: CASSVGRTNTGELFF.

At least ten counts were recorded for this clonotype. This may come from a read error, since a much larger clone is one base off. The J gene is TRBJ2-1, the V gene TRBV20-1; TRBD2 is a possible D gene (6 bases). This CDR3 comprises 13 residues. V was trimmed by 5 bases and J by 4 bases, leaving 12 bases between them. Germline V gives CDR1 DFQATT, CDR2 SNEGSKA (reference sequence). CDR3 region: CSAPTRGYNEQFF. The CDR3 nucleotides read TGCAGTGCTCCGACTAGAGGGTACAATGAGCAGTTCTTC.

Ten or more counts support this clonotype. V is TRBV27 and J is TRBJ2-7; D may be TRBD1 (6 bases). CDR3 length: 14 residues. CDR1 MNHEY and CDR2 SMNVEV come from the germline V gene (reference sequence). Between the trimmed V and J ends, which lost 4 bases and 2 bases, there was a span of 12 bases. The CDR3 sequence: CASSSITGTYEQYF. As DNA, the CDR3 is TGTGCCAGCAGTTCAATCACAGGGACCTACGAGCAGTACTTC.

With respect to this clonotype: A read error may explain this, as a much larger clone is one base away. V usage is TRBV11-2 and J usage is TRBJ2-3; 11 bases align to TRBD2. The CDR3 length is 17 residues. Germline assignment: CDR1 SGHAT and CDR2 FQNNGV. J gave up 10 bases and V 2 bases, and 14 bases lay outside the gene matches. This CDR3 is CASSLRKGLAEILAQYF. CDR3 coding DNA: TGTGCCAGCAGCTTAAGGAAGGGACTAGCGGAAATCTTAGCGCAGTATTTT.

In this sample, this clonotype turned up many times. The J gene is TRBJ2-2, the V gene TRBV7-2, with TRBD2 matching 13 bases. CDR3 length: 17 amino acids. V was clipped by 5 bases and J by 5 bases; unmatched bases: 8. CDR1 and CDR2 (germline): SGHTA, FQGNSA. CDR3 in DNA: TGTGCCAGCAGCGCCCCGACTAGCGGGAGGAGGACCGGGGAGCTGTTTTTT. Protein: CASSAPTSGRRTGELFF.

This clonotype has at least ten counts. The CDR3 loop is CASTQGGEQYF. The CDR3 DNA is TGTGCCAGCACTCAGGGCGGCGAGCAGTACTTC. J is TRBJ2-7 and V is TRBV7-9; D possibly corresponds to TRBD1 (5 bases). Deletions cut 7 bases from V and 6 bases from J, with 10 bases between. The CDR3 consists of 11 residues. Per the germline V gene, CDR1 is SEHNR and CDR2 is FQNEAQ (reference sequence). Full variable domain (rest looked up from reference TRBV7-9 and TRBJ2-7): DTGVSQNPRHKITKRGQNVTFRCDPISEHNRLYWYRQTLGQGPEFLTYFQNEAQLEKSRLLSDRFSAERPKGSFSTLEIQRTEQGDSAMYLCASTQGGEQYFGPGTRLTVT.

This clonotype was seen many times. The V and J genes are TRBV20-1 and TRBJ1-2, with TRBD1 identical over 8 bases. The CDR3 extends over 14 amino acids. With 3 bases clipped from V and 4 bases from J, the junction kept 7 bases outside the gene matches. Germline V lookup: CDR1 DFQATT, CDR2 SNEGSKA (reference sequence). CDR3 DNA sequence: TGCAGTGCTAGCAATCAGGGGGCAAGCTATGGCTACACCTTC. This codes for CSASNQGASYGYTF.

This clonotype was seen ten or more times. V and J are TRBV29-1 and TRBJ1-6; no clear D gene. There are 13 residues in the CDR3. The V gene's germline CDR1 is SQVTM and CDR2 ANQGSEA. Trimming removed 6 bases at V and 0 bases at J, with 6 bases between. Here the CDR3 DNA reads TGCAGCGTAAGAAGCTCCTATAATTCACCCCTCCACTTT. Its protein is CSVRSSYNSPLHF.

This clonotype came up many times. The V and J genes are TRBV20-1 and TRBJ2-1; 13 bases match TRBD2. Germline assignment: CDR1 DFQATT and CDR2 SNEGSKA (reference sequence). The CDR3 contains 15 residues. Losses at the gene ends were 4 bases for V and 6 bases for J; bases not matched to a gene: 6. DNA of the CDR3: TGCAGTGCTACGATGACTAGCGGGAGGTTCAATGAGCAGTTCTTC. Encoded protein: CSATMTSGRFNEQFF.

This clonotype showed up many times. Written as DNA, the CDR3 is TGTGCCAGCAGTTTGGAGTTTCGGACGCAGGGGTCGGGGGGCGAGCAGTACTTC. This gives the protein CASSLEFRTQGSGGEQYF. This chain connects TRBV28 to TRBJ2-7; D might be TRBD2 (7 bases). The germline gives CDR1 MDHEN, CDR2 SYDVKM. This CDR3 has 18 residues. Trimming shortened V by 3 bases and J by 6 bases, and 27 bases separated the two germline ends.

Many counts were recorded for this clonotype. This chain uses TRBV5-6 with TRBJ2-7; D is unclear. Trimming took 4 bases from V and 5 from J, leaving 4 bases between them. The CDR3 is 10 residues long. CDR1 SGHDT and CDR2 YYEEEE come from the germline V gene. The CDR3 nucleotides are TGTGCCAGCAGCGGGGACGAGCAGTACTTC. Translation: CASSGDEQYF.

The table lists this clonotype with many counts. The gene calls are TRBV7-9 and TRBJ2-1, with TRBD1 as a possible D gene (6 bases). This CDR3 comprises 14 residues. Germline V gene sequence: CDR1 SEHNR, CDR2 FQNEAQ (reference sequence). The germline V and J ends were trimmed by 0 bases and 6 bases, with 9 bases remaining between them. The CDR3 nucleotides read TGTGCCAGCAGCTTAGCGTTCAGGGGCAATGAGCAGTTCTTC. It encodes CASSLAFRGNEQFF.

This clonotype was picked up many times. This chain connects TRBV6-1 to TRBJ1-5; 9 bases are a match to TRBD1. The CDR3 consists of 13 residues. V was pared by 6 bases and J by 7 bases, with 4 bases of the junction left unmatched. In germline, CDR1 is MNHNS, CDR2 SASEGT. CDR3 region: CASRLGQGQPQHF. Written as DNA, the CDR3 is TGTGCCAGCAGATTGGGACAGGGACAGCCCCAGCATTTT.

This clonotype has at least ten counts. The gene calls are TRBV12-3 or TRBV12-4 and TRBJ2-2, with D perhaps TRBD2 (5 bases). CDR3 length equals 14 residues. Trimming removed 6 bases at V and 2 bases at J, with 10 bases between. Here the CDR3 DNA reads TGTGCCAGCAGGCCGGGAATTAACACCGGGGAGCTGTTTTTT. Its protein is CASRPGINTGELFF.

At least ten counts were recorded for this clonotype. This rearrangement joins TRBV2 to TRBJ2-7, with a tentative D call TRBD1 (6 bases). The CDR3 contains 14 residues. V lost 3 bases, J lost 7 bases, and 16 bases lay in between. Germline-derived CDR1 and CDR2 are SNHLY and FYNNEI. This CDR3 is CASSDGQFQGEQYF. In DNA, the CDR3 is TGTGCCAGCAGTGATGGACAGTTCCAAGGGGAGCAGTACTTC.

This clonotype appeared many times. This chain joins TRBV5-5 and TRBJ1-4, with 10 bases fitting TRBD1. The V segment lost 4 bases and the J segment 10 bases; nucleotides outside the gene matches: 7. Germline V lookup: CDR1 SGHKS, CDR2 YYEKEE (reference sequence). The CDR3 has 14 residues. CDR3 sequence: CASSPDRGYGKLFF. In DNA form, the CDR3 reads TGTGCCAGCAGCCCGGACAGGGGGTATGGAAAACTGTTTTTT.

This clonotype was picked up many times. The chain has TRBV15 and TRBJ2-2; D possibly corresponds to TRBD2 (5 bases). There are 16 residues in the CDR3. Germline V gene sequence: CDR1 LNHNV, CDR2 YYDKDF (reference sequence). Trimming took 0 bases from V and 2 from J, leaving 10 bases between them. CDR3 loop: CATSRDSRGNTGELFF. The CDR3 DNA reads TGTGCCACCAGCAGAGATAGTCGGGGAAACACCGGGGAGCTGTTTTTT.

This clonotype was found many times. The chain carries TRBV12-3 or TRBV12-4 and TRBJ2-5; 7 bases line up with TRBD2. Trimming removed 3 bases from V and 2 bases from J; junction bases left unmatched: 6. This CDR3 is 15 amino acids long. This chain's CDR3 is CASSFIAGIQETQYF. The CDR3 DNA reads TGTGCCAGCAGTTTCATAGCGGGCATTCAAGAGACCCAGTACTTC.

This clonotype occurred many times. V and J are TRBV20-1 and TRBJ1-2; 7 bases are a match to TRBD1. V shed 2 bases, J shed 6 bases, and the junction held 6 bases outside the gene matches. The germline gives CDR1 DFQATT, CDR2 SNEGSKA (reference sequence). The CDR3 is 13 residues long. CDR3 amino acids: CSARKTGSHGYTF. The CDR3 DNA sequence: TGCAGTGCTAGAAAGACAGGGTCACATGGCTACACCTTC.

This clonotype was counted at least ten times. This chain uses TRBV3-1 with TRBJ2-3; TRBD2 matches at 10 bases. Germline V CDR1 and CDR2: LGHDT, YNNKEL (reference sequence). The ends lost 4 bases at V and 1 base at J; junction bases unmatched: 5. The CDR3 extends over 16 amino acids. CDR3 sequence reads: CASSLALAGGTDTQYF. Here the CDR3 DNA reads TGTGCCAGCAGCCTCGCCCTAGCGGGGGGCACAGATACGCAGTATTTT.

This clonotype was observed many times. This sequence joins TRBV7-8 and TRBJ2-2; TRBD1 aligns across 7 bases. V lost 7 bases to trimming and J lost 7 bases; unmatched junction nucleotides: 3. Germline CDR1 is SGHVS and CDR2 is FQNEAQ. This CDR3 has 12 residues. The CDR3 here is CASIDRVGELFF. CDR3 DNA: TGTGCCAGCATCGACAGGGTCGGGGAGCTGTTTTTT.

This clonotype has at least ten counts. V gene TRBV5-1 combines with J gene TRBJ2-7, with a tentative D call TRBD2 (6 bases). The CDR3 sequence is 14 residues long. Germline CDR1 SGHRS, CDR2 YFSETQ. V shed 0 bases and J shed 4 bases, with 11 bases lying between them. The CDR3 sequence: CASSLALAAYEQYF. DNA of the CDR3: TGCGCCAGCAGCTTGGCGTTAGCGGCGTACGAGCAGTACTTC.

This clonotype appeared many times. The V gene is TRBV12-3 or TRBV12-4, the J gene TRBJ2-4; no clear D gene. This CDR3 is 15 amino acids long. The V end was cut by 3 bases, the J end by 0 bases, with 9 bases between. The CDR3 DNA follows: TGTGCCAGCAGTTTTAGCTGGGTAGCCAAAAACATTCAGTACTTC. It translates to CASSFSWVAKNIQYF.

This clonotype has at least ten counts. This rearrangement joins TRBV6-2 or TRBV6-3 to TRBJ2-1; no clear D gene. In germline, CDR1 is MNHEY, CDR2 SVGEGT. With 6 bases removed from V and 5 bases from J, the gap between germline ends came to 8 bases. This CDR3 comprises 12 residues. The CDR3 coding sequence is TGTGCCAGCAGAAAACCCAACAATGAGCAGTTCTTC. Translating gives CASRKPNNEQFF.

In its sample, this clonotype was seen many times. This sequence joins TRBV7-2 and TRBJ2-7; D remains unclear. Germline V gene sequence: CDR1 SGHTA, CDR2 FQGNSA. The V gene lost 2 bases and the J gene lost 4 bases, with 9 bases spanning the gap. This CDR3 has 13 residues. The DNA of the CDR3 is TGTGCCAGCAGCTTAAAGAGTGCATACGAGCAGTACTTC. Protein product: CASSLKSAYEQYF.

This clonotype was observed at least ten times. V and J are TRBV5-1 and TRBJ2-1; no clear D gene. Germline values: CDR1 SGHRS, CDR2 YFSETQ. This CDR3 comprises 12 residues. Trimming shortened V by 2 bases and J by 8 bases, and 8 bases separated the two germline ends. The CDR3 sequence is CASSLSFDEQFF. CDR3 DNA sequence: TGCGCCAGCAGCTTAAGTTTTGATGAGCAGTTCTTC.

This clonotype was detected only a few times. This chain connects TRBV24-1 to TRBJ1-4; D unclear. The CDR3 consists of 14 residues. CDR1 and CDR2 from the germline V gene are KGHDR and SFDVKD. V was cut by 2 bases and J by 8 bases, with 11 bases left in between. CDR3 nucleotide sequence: TGTGCCACCAGTGATTCCGAAAAAGGCGAAAAACTGTTTTTT. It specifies CATSDSEKGEKLFF.

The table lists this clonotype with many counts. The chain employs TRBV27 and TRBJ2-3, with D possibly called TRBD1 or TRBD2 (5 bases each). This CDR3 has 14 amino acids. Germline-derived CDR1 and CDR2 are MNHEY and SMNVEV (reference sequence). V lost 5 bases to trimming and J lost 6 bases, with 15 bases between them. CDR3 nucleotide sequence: TGTGCCAGCAGTCCCGGGACCACGTTCGATACGCAGTATTTT. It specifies CASSPGTTFDTQYF.